Presented here are 22 T cell receptor beta chains from one specimen sequenced in a study of blood T cell repertoires in COVID-19. Clones were sequenced by immunoSEQ multiplex PCR, and TCRdb holds only the in-frame ones, with some missing. The sample includes some 270,000 clones, roughly 81% of them seen just once. The sample consisted of PBMCs or T cells enriched from blood (not recorded which). The receptors were gathered from a woman in her forties or fifties who had been exposed to COVID-19.

The chain carries TRBV14 and TRBJ2-7, with 8 bases fitting TRBD1. Germline V lookup: CDR1 SGHDN, CDR2 FVKESK. With V trimmed by 1 base and J by 12 bases, 5 bases remained unmatched. The CDR3 length is 12 residues. The CDR3 spells CASSQAQGDLYF. The CDR3 bases are TGTGCCAGCAGCCAAGCACAGGGGGATCTGTACTTC.

The chain is built from TRBV19 and TRBJ1-5, with TRBD1 matching over 7 bases. The trim removed 3 bases at V and 1 base at J, leaving 3 bases unmatched. Germline V CDR1 and CDR2: LNHDA, SQIVND (reference sequence). CDR3 size: 15 residues. The CDR3 sequence: CASSMRGLSNQPQHF. Written as DNA, the CDR3 is TGTGCCAGTAGTATGAGGGGGCTCAGCAATCAGCCCCAGCATTTT.

V and J are TRBV30 and TRBJ1-3; no clear D. CDR1 and CDR2 (germline): GTSNPN, SVGIG (reference sequence). The CDR3 covers 13 residues. V shed 0 bases and J shed 8 bases, with 11 bases lying between them. This chain's CDR3 is CAWSVLLFDTIYF. The DNA for the CDR3 is TGTGCCTGGAGTGTATTACTGTTCGACACCATATATTTT. Based on the CDR3 plus reference TRBV30 and TRBJ1-3, the full variable domain is SQTIHQWPATLVQPVGSPLSLECTVEGTSNPNLYWYRQAAGRGLQLLFYSVGIGQISSEVPQNLSASRPQDRQFILSSKKLLLSDSGFYLCAWSVLLFDTIYFGEGSWLTVV.

The chain uses TRBV5-6 and TRBJ1-5; D unclear. This CDR3 contains 15 residues. CDR1 is SGHDT, CDR2 YYEEEE, per germline. Trimming stripped 3 bases from V and 4 bases from J, with 14 bases between. The CDR3 region has the DNA TGTGCCAGCAGCTATGGCAGGATCCCAAATCAGCCCCAGCATTTT. Amino acid sequence: CASSYGRIPNQPQHF.

The chain joins TRBV5-8 to TRBJ1-5; 9 bases line up with TRBD1. Per the germline V gene, CDR1 is SGHTS and CDR2 is YDEGEE. CDR3 size: 18 residues. V lost 4 bases and J lost 0; bases outside the gene matches: 11. In nucleotides, the CDR3 is TGTGCCAGCAGCCCACCGGGACAGGGAGCTTATAGCAATCAGCCCCAGCATTTT. Translating it yields CASSPPGQGAYSNQPQHF.

The V gene is TRBV2, the J gene TRBJ1-1, with D possibly being TRBD1 (5 bases). With 9 bases removed from V and 3 bases from J, the gap between germline ends came to 11 bases. The CDR3 has 12 residues. Looked up from germline, CDR1 is SNHLY and CDR2 is FYNNEI. The CDR3 region is CARTLRDTEAFF. In DNA, the CDR3 is TGTGCCAGAACCCTCAGGGACACTGAAGCTTTCTTT.

The V call is TRBV6-5, the J call TRBJ2-2; TRBD1 is a possible D gene (5 bases). CDR3 length: 14 amino acids. V was pared by 6 bases and J by 7 bases, with 15 bases between. Germline V gene lookup returns CDR1 MNHEY and CDR2 SVGAGI. This CDR3 reads CASRTDRSGGELFF. For the CDR3, the DNA is TGTGCCAGCAGGACCGACAGATCTGGCGGGGAGCTGTTTTTT.

This chain joins TRBV5-6 and TRBJ1-2; D possibly corresponds to TRBD1 (6 bases). V lost 0 bases, J lost 8 bases, and 17 bases lay in between. In germline, CDR1 is SGHDT, CDR2 YYEEEE. The CDR3 loop spans 15 amino acids. DNA of the CDR3: TGTGCCAGCAGCTTGGTGGAAGGGGGGAGGGGAGGCTACACCTTC. This encodes CASSLVEGGRGGYTF.

This clone appeared once. The rearrangement links TRBV12-3 or TRBV12-4 to TRBJ2-5; 7 nucleotides match TRBD2. The CDR3 has 13 residues. With V trimmed by 6 bases and J by 5 bases, 6 bases remained unmatched. The CDR3 DNA sequence: TGTGCCAGCAGACGGGGGGTTGGGGAGACCCAGTACTTC. As protein: CASRRGVGETQYF.

The V gene is TRBV2, the J gene TRBJ1-4, with 8 nucleotides matching TRBD1. This CDR3 is built from 16 residues. The V segment lost 5 bases and the J segment 5 bases; nucleotides outside the gene matches: 10. CDR1 SNHLY and CDR2 FYNNEI come from the germline V gene. CDR3 nucleotide sequence: TGTGCCAGCAGTCCTCTTGGGACAGGAGTAAATGAAAAACTGTTTTTT. It codes for CASSPLGTGVNEKLFF. The whole variable domain, remainder taken from reference TRBV2 and TRBJ1-4, is EPEVTQTPSHQVTQMGQEVILRCVPISNHLYFYWYRQILGQKVEFLVSFYNNEISEKSEIFDDQFSVERPDGSNFTLKIRSTKLEDSAMYFCASSPLGTGVNEKLFFGSGTQLSVL.

This chain links TRBV9 with TRBJ1-1, with D perhaps TRBD1 (5 bases). The ends were cut back, 3 bases at V and 7 bases at J, with 13 bases in the middle. CDR1 and CDR2 from the germline V gene are SGDLS and YYNGEE. This CDR3 comprises 13 residues. The CDR3 reads CASSGITGGEAFF. DNA of the CDR3: TGTGCCAGCAGCGGCATTACCGGGGGTGAAGCTTTCTTT.

The V gene is TRBV27, the J gene TRBJ1-3; no definite D call. The ends were cut back, 6 bases at V and 0 bases at J, with 12 bases in the middle. Germline V gene sequence: CDR1 MNHEY, CDR2 SMNVEV (reference sequence). This CDR3 has 15 amino acids. The CDR3 sequence: CASSPAGFSGNTIYF. CDR3 in DNA: TGTGCCAGCAGCCCAGCGGGGTTCTCTGGAAACACCATATATTTT.

This clone was seen a single time. The rearrangement links TRBV5-1 to TRBJ2-1; a weak D match, TRBD1 (5 bases). This CDR3 region has 14 residues. V dropped 0 bases and J dropped 6 bases, with 10 bases sitting between them. Germline V gene sequence: CDR1 SGHRS, CDR2 YFSETQ. For the CDR3, the DNA is TGCGCCAGCAGCTTGGGTAGCACAGGCAATGAGCAGTTCTTC. This translates into CASSLGSTGNEQFF. The complete variable domain, with remaining parts taken from reference TRBV5-1 and TRBJ2-1, reads KAGVTQTPRYLIKTRGQQVTLSCSPISGHRSVSWYQQTPGQGLQFLFEYFSETQRNKGNFPGRFSGRQFSNSRSEMNVSTLELGDSALYLCASSLGSTGNEQFFGPGTRLTVL.

The chain has TRBV7-2 and TRBJ2-5; 12 positions match TRBD2. J gave up 2 bases and V 5 bases, and 6 bases lay outside the gene matches. The CDR3 is 16 amino acids. In germline, CDR1 is SGHTA, CDR2 FQGNSA. The CDR3 sequence: CASSRGTSGPQETQYF. DNA for the CDR3: TGTGCCAGCAGCAGAGGGACTAGCGGGCCTCAAGAGACCCAGTACTTC.

The V and J genes are TRBV10-3 and TRBJ2-3, with TRBD2 identical over 13 bases. Losses at the gene ends were 3 bases for V and 0 bases for J; bases not matched to a gene: 3. The CDR3 is made up of 17 amino acids. The germline gives CDR1 ENHRY, CDR2 SYGVKD. CDR3 in amino acids: CAISETSGGVSTDTQYF. The CDR3 DNA sequence: TGTGCCATCAGTGAAACTAGCGGGGGGGTTAGCACAGATACGCAGTATTTT.

The J gene is TRBJ2-7, the V gene TRBV5-5; D gene unclear. This CDR3 spans 13 amino acids. The germline V gene encodes CDR1 SGHKS and CDR2 YYEKEE (reference sequence). V lost 1 base and J lost 7, with 12 bases in between. This CDR3 is CASSLPPGVEQYF. In DNA form, the CDR3 reads TGTGCCAGCAGCTTGCCCCCTGGAGTGGAGCAGTACTTC.

The rearrangement uses TRBV7-3 and TRBJ2-7, with 8 positions matching TRBD1. This CDR3 has 14 amino acids. Germline lookup yields CDR1 SGHTA and CDR2 FQGTGA. V was pared by 5 bases and J by 2 bases, with 5 bases of the junction left unmatched. CDR3 loop: CASSSWTGPYEQYF. As DNA, the CDR3 is TGTGCCAGCAGCAGCTGGACAGGGCCCTACGAGCAGTACTTC.

The CDR3 nucleotides read TGTGCCAGCAGCCCCTGGGGAGAGGGAAAGAGTGAAGCTTTCTTT. Translated, it gives CASSPWGEGKSEAFF. The chain links TRBV14 to TRBJ1-1; D remains ambiguous. V dropped 4 bases and J dropped 7 bases, with 19 bases sitting between them. The CDR3 covers 15 residues. Per the germline V gene, CDR1 is SGHDN and CDR2 is FVKESK.

The chain couples TRBV3-1 (or the pseudogene TRBV3-2) to TRBJ2-5; 10 positions match TRBD2. The CDR3 totals 15 residues. CDR1 is LGHDT and CDR2 is YNNKEL in the germline V gene (reference sequence). V lost 7 bases, J lost 5 bases, and 10 bases stayed unmatched. CDR3 coding DNA: TGTGCCAGCACCCACGGAGCGGGGGGGCAGGAGACCCAGTACTTC. Amino acid sequence: CASTHGAGGQETQYF.

V is TRBV25-1 and J is TRBJ2-1, with 11 bases that match TRBD2. The CDR3 length is 15 residues. In germline, CDR1 is MGHDK, CDR2 SYGVNS. V was clipped by 6 bases and J by 10 bases; unmatched bases: 11. The CDR3 sequence: CASSRASPSGGEQFF. In DNA, the CDR3 is TGTGCCAGCAGCCGAGCCTCCCCTAGCGGGGGGGAGCAGTTCTTC.

The chain recombines TRBV7-9 with TRBJ2-5; 11 bases map to TRBD2. CDR1 is SEHNR and CDR2 is FQNEAQ in the germline V gene (reference sequence). This CDR3 contains 14 residues. Unmatched junction bases numbered 9, after V lost 5 bases and J lost 10 bases. The CDR3 DNA reads TGTGCCAGCAGCCCCCGACTAGCGGGGATTATCCAGTACTTC. As protein: CASSPRLAGIIQYF.

The chain joins TRBV5-5 to TRBJ2-7; D possibly corresponds to TRBD2 (5 bases). The ends were cut back, 4 bases at V and 0 bases at J, with 11 bases in the middle. This CDR3 has 14 amino acids. Germline lookup yields CDR1 SGHKS and CDR2 YYEKEE (reference sequence). The DNA for the CDR3 is TGTGCCAGCAGCACAAGTGGGAGCTCCTACGAGCAGTACTTC. The encoded protein is CASSTSGSSYEQYF.